This T cell receptor beta chain was documented in a study of pediatric ulcerative colitis. General observations from the study: No controls had the two rectal clonotypes shared by ulcerative colitis patients. Blood-rectal clonal overlap within each person was significantly higher in ulcerative colitis patients than controls.

The CDR3 has 14 amino acids. Germline assignment: CDR1 MNHEY and CDR2 SMNVEV (reference sequence). The germline V and J ends were trimmed by 2 bases and 1 base, with 6 bases remaining between them. This clone was seen a handful of times. As yet, its antigen is unknown. Control subjects, colonoscoped for suspected IBD, had macroscopically and histologically normal endoscopy. Sequencing depth was up to 500,000 reads per sample. Assay used: immunoSEQ multiplex PCR; TCRdb lists only in-frame clones, some missing. This sample has 4,500 to 6,000 clones, with roughly 91% found just once. This sequence joins TRBV27 and TRBJ1-5; no firm D call. This TCR derives from a girl between 5 and 17 years old who was a control in a study of pediatric ulcerative colitis. Specimen: blood. The CDR3 spells CASSLRQSNQPQHF. The CDR3 coding sequence is TGTGCCAGCAGTTTACGTCAGAGCAATCAGCCCCAGCATTTT.